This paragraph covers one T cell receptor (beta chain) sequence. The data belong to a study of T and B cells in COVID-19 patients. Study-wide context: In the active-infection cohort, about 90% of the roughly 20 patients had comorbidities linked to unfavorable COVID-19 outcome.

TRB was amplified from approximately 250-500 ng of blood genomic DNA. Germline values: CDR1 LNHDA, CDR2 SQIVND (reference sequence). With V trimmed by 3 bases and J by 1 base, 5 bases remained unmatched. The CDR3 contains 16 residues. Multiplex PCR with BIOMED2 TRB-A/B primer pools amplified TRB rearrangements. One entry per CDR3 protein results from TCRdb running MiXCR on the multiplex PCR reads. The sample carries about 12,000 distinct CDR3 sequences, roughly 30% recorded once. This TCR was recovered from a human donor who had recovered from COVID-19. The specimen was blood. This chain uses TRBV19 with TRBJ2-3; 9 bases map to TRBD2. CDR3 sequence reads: CASSMGGGRGTDTQYF. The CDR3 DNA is TGTGCCAGTAGTATGGGTGGCGGGAGGGGCACAGATACGCAGTATTTT.